Listed below are T cell receptor beta chains from one sample, sequenced in a study of OX40 agonist ivuxolimab in advanced cancers. This table comes from immunoSEQ multiplex PCR, and its TCRdb copy is limited to in-frame clones, with some not included. The top ten clones hold 5% of a sample with more than 70,000 clones, around 85% of them seen once. The sample consisted of CD4+ or CD8+ T cells sorted from blood, taken in a trial of the OX40 agonist ivuxolimab. The receptors shown here come from an adult with an advanced solid tumor such as melanoma, head and neck, liver or kidney cancer. Both conserved end residues are part of each CDR3. D genes are given only for firm matches.

v_call: TRBV30; j_call: TRBJ1-6; d_call: NA; cdr3_aa: CAWSVQDDSPLHF; cdr3_nt: TGTGCCTGGAGTGTACAAGACGATTCACCCCTCCACTTT
v_call: TRBV5-6; j_call: TRBJ1-5; d_call: NA; cdr3_aa: CASSYRWASNQPQHF; cdr3_nt: TGTGCCAGCAGCTATCGGTGGGCGAGCAATCAGCCCCAGCATTTT
v_call: TRBV27; j_call: TRBJ2-2; d_call: TRBD1; cdr3_aa: CASSFLTGQGAVTGELFF; cdr3_nt: TGTGCCAGCAGTTTCCTTACGGGACAGGGGGCCGTCACCGGGGAGCTGTTTTTT
v_call: TRBV19; j_call: TRBJ2-7; d_call: TRBD2; cdr3_aa: CASKLRLAGEDEQYF; cdr3_nt: TGTGCCAGTAAGCTGAGGCTAGCGGGAGAAGACGAGCAGTACTTC
v_call: TRBV27; j_call: TRBJ2-3; d_call: TRBD1; cdr3_aa: CASSPGTGPTDTQYF; cdr3_nt: TGTGCCAGCAGTCCGGGGACAGGGCCCACAGATACGCAGTATTTT
v_call: TRBV9; j_call: TRBJ2-3; d_call: NA; cdr3_aa: CASSVAPVWADTQYF; cdr3_nt: TGTGCCAGCAGCGTAGCACCCGTCTGGGCAGATACGCAGTATTTT
v_call: TRBV30; j_call: TRBJ2-7; d_call: TRBD2; cdr3_aa: CAWSLTSGTAAYF; cdr3_nt: TGTGCCTGGAGTCTAACTAGCGGGACTGCCGCGTACTTC
v_call: TRBV6-6; j_call: TRBJ2-1; d_call: NA; cdr3_aa: CASRPGTSRGYEQFF; cdr3_nt: TGTGCCAGCAGGCCCGGGACATCCCGTGGGTATGAGCAGTTCTTC
v_call: TRBV4-1; j_call: TRBJ1-5; d_call: TRBD1; cdr3_aa: CASSQDRSRGLINQPQHF; cdr3_nt: TGCGCCAGCAGCCAAGATAGGAGCAGGGGGCTTATCAATCAGCCCCAGCATTTT
v_call: TRBV27; j_call: TRBJ2-3; d_call: TRBD2; cdr3_aa: CASSRRLAARTDTQYF; cdr3_nt: TGTGCCAGCAGCCGAAGGCTAGCGGCCCGCACAGATACGCAGTATTTT
v_call: TRBV11-2; j_call: TRBJ2-5; d_call: TRBD2; cdr3_aa: CASSLGRGTETQYF; cdr3_nt: TGTGCCAGCAGCTTAGGGCGGGGGACCGAGACCCAGTACTTC
v_call: TRBV2; j_call: TRBJ1-4; d_call: NA; cdr3_aa: CASSPGGAGEKLFF; cdr3_nt: TGTGCCAGCAGCCCGGGAGGGGCGGGTGAAAAACTGTTTTTT
v_call: TRBV7-6; j_call: TRBJ2-5; d_call: TRBD1; cdr3_aa: CASRTGGDETQYF; cdr3_nt: TGTGCCAGCCGGACAGGGGGCGACGAGACCCAGTACTTC
v_call: TRBV6-1; j_call: TRBJ1-2; d_call: TRBD1; cdr3_aa: CASLEGQGVGTGF; cdr3_nt: TGTGCCAGCCTTGAAGGACAGGGGGTGGGAACGGGCTTC
v_call: TRBV5-4; j_call: TRBJ1-3; d_call: NA; cdr3_aa: CASSLAKSRSSGNTIYF; cdr3_nt: TGTGCCAGCAGCTTGGCAAAGTCCCGCAGCTCTGGAAACACCATATATTTT
v_call: TRBV19; j_call: TRBJ1-5; d_call: NA; cdr3_aa: CASSISGSSGVVGNQPQHF; cdr3_nt: TGTGCCAGTAGTATATCCGGTTCATCCGGAGTCGTTGGCAATCAGCCCCAGCATTTT
v_call: TRBV7-6; j_call: TRBJ2-7; d_call: NA; cdr3_aa: CASSLSSTGIYEQYF; cdr3_nt: TGTGCCAGCAGCTTAAGCTCGACAGGAATATACGAGCAGTACTTC
v_call: TRBV5-5; j_call: TRBJ2-1; d_call: NA; cdr3_aa: CASSPFMDEQFF; cdr3_nt: TGTGCCAGCAGTCCGTTCATGGATGAGCAGTTCTTC
v_call: TRBV19; j_call: TRBJ1-5; d_call: NA; cdr3_aa: CASTQGYQPQHF; cdr3_nt: TGTGCCAGTACCCAGGGATATCAGCCCCAGCATTTT
v_call: TRBV15; j_call: TRBJ2-7; d_call: NA; cdr3_aa: CATSRDLQGSSYEQYF; cdr3_nt: TGTGCCACCAGCAGAGATCTTCAGGGGAGCTCCTACGAGCAGTACTTC